A selection of T cell receptor beta chains follows, all from one sample in a study of Ad26.COV2.S vaccination and SARS-CoV-2 variants. Sequencing was performed with immunoSEQ multiplex PCR; in TCRdb, only in-frame clones are kept and a portion is missing. This sample yields 350,000 to 500,000 clones, of which roughly 87% are seen a single time; about 2.4% belongs to the top ten. The material was peripheral blood, obtained in a trial of Ad26.COV2.S vaccine versus placebo. All receptors derive from a person between 18 and 65 years old who received the Ad26.COV2.S COVID-19 vaccine or a placebo. Each CDR3 is given without its conserved first and last residue.

v_gene: TRBV19; j_gene: TRBJ2-1; CDR3aa: ASSIEPSSYNEQF
v_gene: TRBV13; j_gene: TRBJ1-6; CDR3aa: ASSSGTGISPLH
v_gene: TRBV12-2; j_gene: TRBJ2-1; CDR3aa: ASRPYAPKIYNEQF
v_gene: TRBV5-1; j_gene: TRBJ2-7; CDR3aa: ASSSTGQTYEQY
v_gene: TRBV6-5; j_gene: TRBJ2-2; CDR3aa: ASSYRGELF
v_gene: TRBV7-2; j_gene: TRBJ2-3; CDR3aa: ASSLGSAPDTQY
v_gene: TRBV24-1; j_gene: TRBJ1-4; CDR3aa: ATSDSGQGEKLF
v_gene: TRBV11-2; j_gene: TRBJ2-2; CDR3aa: ASSLRRGSMKYTGELF
v_gene: TRBV10-3; j_gene: TRBJ1-3; CDR3aa: AISETLTGTSGNTIY
v_gene: TRBV5-8; j_gene: TRBJ1-1; CDR3aa: ASPTHRSSGRTEAF
v_gene: TRBV6-1; j_gene: TRBJ2-2; CDR3aa: ASSDQGRGTGELF
v_gene: TRBV4-2; j_gene: TRBJ1-3; CDR3aa: ASSHQPRTGPFSGNTIY
v_gene: TRBV2; j_gene: TRBJ1-4; CDR3aa: ASSPIDGIVREKLF
v_gene: TRBV27; j_gene: TRBJ2-5; CDR3aa: ASRPTSGPETQY
v_gene: TRBV19; j_gene: TRBJ1-4; CDR3aa: ASSARRAETNEKLF
v_gene: TRBV5-1; j_gene: TRBJ1-2; CDR3aa: ASSLVGRRTYGYT
v_gene: TRBV3-1/TRBV3-2; j_gene: TRBJ1-1; CDR3aa: ASSQGAGNTEAF
v_gene: TRBV24-1; j_gene: TRBJ1-5; CDR3aa: ATSARDSFSNQPQH
v_gene: TRBV24-1; j_gene: TRBJ1-2; CDR3aa: ATSDPRSGTHGGNTGYT
v_gene: TRBV5-5; j_gene: TRBJ1-3; CDR3aa: ASSLAIRSDSGNTIY
v_gene: TRBV7-2; j_gene: TRBJ2-2; CDR3aa: ASSGWTGTRKNTGELF
v_gene: TRBV28; j_gene: TRBJ2-3; CDR3aa: ASSLTSTDTQY
v_gene: TRBV6-5; j_gene: TRBJ1-3; CDR3aa: ASSLDHPSGNTIY
v_gene: TRBV4-1; j_gene: TRBJ1-6; CDR3aa: ASSQGPVSSYNSPLH
v_gene: TRBV11-3; j_gene: TRBJ2-2; CDR3aa: ASKGRANGGELF
v_gene: TRBV6-5; j_gene: TRBJ2-7; CDR3aa: ASSYYRAYEQY
v_gene: TRBV27; j_gene: TRBJ2-4; CDR3aa: ASRDRGAKNIQY
v_gene: TRBV6-2/TRBV6-3; j_gene: TRBJ1-1; CDR3aa: ASSSGDTEAF
v_gene: TRBV9; j_gene: TRBJ2-2; CDR3aa: ASSVRRLDPWNTGELF
v_gene: TRBV19; j_gene: TRBJ1-6; CDR3aa: ASSRRDGYNSPLH
v_gene: TRBV5-1; j_gene: TRBJ1-2; CDR3aa: ASSILGTGSYT
v_gene: TRBV5-4; j_gene: TRBJ2-1; CDR3aa: ASSWARGGSYNEQF
v_gene: TRBV5-1; j_gene: TRBJ1-4; CDR3aa: ASSLGMGQRQREKLF
v_gene: TRBV7-9; j_gene: TRBJ1-4; CDR3aa: ASSPKGYREGEKLF
v_gene: TRBV18; j_gene: TRBJ1-1; CDR3aa: ASSPDRSEAF
v_gene: TRBV3-1/TRBV3-2; j_gene: TRBJ1-1; CDR3aa: ASSLEVGLMNTEAF
v_gene: TRBV19; j_gene: TRBJ1-2; CDR3aa: ASSNVGQDYGYT